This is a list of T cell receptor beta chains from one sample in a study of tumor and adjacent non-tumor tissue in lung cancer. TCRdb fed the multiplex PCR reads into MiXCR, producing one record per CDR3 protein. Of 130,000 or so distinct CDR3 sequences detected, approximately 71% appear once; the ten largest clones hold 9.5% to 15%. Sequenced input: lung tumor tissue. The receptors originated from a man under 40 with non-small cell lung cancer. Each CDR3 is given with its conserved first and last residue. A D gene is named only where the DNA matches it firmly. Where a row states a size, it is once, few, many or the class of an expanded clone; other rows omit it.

CDR3nt: TGTGCCAGCATCCCAGGGACAGGCCGAATCTACGAGCAGTACTTC
CDR3aa: CASIPGTGRIYEQYF
j_gene: TRBJ2-7
d_gene: TRBD1
v_gene: TRBV4-2
abundance: -

CDR3nt: TGTGCCAGCAGTTACGACGGGCGAGGAGAGACCCAGTACTTC
CDR3aa: CASSYDGRGETQYF
j_gene: TRBJ2-5
d_gene: -
v_gene: TRBV6-1
abundance: many

CDR3nt: TGTGCCAACAGTGACAGGCACACAGATACGCAGTATTTT
CDR3aa: CANSDRHTDTQYF
j_gene: TRBJ2-3
d_gene: -
v_gene: TRBV6-4
abundance: -

CDR3nt: TGTGCCAGCAGCTTTGAGAGCTCCTACGAGCAGTACTTC
CDR3aa: CASSFESSYEQYF
j_gene: TRBJ2-7
d_gene: -
v_gene: TRBV7-9
abundance: -

CDR3nt: TGTGCCAGCAGTCAGGACAGGGCGTACACTGAAGCTTTCTTT
CDR3aa: CASSQDRAYTEAFF
j_gene: TRBJ1-1
d_gene: TRBD1
v_gene: TRBV11-1
abundance: once

CDR3nt: TGTGCCAGCAGGGTGGGAACCCGTCGGACAGGGCTTGGCTACACCTTC
CDR3aa: CASRVGTRRTGLGYTF
j_gene: TRBJ1-2
d_gene: TRBD1
v_gene: TRBV6-5
abundance: few

CDR3nt: TGTGGCAGCAGCCTGATGGCCGGTCTATCTGGAAACACCATATATTTT
CDR3aa: CGSSLMAGLSGNTIYF
j_gene: TRBJ1-3
d_gene: -
v_gene: TRBV6-6
abundance: -

CDR3nt: TGTGCCAGCAGCCTAAACAGGGTCCAAGTGATCCAGTACTTC
CDR3aa: CASSLNRVQVIQYF
j_gene: TRBJ2-5
d_gene: -
v_gene: TRBV11-2
abundance: -

CDR3nt: TGCAGTCCTACCGGGCCCCGCGGTGGTAACACAGATACGCAGTATTTT
CDR3aa: CSPTGPRGGNTDTQYF
j_gene: TRBJ2-3
d_gene: -
v_gene: TRBV20-1
abundance: many

CDR3nt: TGTAGCATTGTGGGGACTACCTACGAGCAATACTTC
CDR3aa: CSIVGTTYEQYF
j_gene: TRBJ2-7
d_gene: TRBD2
v_gene: TRBV29-1
abundance: -

CDR3nt: TGTACCAGCACCCAAGGACCCGGGACAGGTGAAAAACTGTTTTTT
CDR3aa: CTSTQGPGTGEKLFF
j_gene: TRBJ1-4
d_gene: TRBD1
v_gene: TRBV14
abundance: -

CDR3nt: TGTGCCAGCAGCTCCCGACTAGCGGGAGGATCCTACAATGAGCGATTCTTC
CDR3aa: CASSSRLAGGSYNERFF
j_gene: TRBJ2-1
d_gene: TRBD2
v_gene: TRBV7-9
abundance: -

CDR3nt: TGTGCCAGCAATCTGGAAAGGGCCAACAATGAACAGATCTTC
CDR3aa: CASNLERANNEQIF
j_gene: TRBJ2-1
d_gene: -
v_gene: TRBV11-2
abundance: -

CDR3nt: TGTGCCAACAGTTACTCAGGCTACGAGACTAACAGGGCAACCTACGAGCACTACTTC
CDR3aa: CANSYSGYETNRATYEHYF
j_gene: TRBJ2-7
d_gene: -
v_gene: TRBV6-6
abundance: -

CDR3nt: TGCAGTGATAGACTAACTAGCATAGATACGCAGTATTTT
CDR3aa: CSDRLTSIDTQYF
j_gene: TRBJ2-3
d_gene: -
v_gene: TRBV20-1
abundance: -